Listed below are T cell receptor beta chains from one sample, sequenced in a study of CD8+CD57+ T cells in acquired aplastic anemia. In TCRdb, the reads were re-called with MiXCR into one record per CDR3 protein. The sample carries roughly 40,000 distinct CDR3 sequences, about two thirds recorded once. Sequenced material: sorted CD4+, CD8+, or CD8+CD57+ T cells (not recorded which) from PBMCs. These receptors were taken from a human donor in good health, serving as a control. Both conserved end residues are part of each CDR3. A D gene is named only where the DNA matches it firmly.

TRBV7-8	14	TRBD1	CASSLAGTGGEQYF
TRBV15	14	TRBD1	CATIPTGMNTEAFF
TRBV29-1	13	-	CSVEGGNTGELFF
TRBV29-1	12	-	CSVWPGNTEAFF
TRBV19	14	-	CASSMGSGSEELFF
TRBV2	13	TRBD1	CASSVGQGYEQYF
TRBV10-3	14	-	CAISPDSNTGELFF
TRBV11-2	17	TRBD2	CASSRTLAGGPKETQYF
TRBV2	14	-	CASSLRGGNTEAFF
TRBV20-1	14	TRBD1	CSARDPTGGYEQYF
TRBV5-1	15	-	CASSVGKGGTDTQYF
TRBV10-3	15	-	CAISDGGDGANVLTF
TRBV24-1	13	TRBD1	CATSAWGTGGRDF
TRBV2	15	-	CASSVRSSYNSPLHF
TRBV25-1	14	-	CASSETGQGETQYF
TRBV19	13	-	CASTGTRQGGYTF
TRBV14	15	-	CASSQDSTIYYEQYF
TRBV7-2	13	-	CASSFAGGNTIYF
TRBV7-2	15	TRBD2	CASSLAPAGSYEQYF
TRBV4-3	14	TRBD1	CASSTDRGGYGYTF
TRBV19	13	-	CASSQASTYEQYF
TRBV10-1	13	-	CASRLREGNTIYF
TRBV2	16	TRBD1	CASSEAQGARENIQYF